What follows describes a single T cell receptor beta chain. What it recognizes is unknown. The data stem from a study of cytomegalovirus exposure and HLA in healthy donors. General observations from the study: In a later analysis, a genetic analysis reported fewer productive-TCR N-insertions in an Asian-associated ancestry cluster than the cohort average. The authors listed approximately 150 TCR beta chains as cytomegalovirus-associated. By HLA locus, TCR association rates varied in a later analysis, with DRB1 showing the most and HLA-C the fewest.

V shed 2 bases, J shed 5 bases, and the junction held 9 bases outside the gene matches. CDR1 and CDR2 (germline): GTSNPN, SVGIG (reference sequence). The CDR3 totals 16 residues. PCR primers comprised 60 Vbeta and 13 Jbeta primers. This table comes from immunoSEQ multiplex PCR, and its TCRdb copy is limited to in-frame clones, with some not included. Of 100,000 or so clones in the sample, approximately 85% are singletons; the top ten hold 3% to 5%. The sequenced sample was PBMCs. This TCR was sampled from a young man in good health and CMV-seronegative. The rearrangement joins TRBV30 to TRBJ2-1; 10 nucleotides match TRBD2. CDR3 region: CAWSYRGLAENNEQFF. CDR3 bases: TGTGCCTGGAGTTACCGCGGACTAGCGGAGAACAATGAGCAGTTCTTC.